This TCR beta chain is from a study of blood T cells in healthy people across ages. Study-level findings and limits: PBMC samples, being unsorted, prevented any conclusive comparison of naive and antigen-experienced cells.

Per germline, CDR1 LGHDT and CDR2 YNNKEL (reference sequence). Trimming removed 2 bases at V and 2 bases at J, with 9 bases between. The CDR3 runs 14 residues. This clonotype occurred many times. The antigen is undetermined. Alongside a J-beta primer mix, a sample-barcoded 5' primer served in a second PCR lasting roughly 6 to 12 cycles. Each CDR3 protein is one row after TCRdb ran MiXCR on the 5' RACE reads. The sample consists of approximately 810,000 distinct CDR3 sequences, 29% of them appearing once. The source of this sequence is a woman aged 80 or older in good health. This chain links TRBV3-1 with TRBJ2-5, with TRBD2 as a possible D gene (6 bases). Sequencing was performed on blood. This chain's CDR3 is CASSQMRDQETQYF. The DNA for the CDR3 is TGTGCCAGCAGCCAAATGCGGGATCAAGAGACCCAGTACTTC.